The 29 T cell receptor beta chains below were found in one sample sequenced in a study of T-cell reconstitution after alpha-beta-depleted transplantation in children. TCRbeta library construction was performed incorporating unique molecular identifiers. TCRdb re-derived calls from the PCR reads in MiXCR, one entry per CDR3 protein. The top ten hold over 25% of the sample, which has about 980,000 distinct CDR3 sequences, about 30% seen once. Sequenced material: PBMCs, mostly from graft donor cells, taken 360 days after TCRalphabeta/CD19-depleted stem cell transplant. These TCRs come from a boy under two years old who had a stem cell transplant for SCID, so the T cells may come from the graft donor.

On this clonotype itself: Germline and junction disagree at one end, which may indicate a read error. The rearrangement joins TRBV5-5 to TRBJ2-5; D gene ambiguous. CDR1 is SGHKS and CDR2 is YYEKEE in the germline V gene (reference sequence). The CDR3 spans 14 residues. CDR3 DNA: TGTGCCAGAAGCTCCCCCCAGGTATGGGAGACCCAGTACTTC. The encoded protein is CARSSPQVWETQYF.

The chain carries TRBV11-1 and TRBJ2-5, with a possible D match to TRBD1 (6 bases). This CDR3 is built from 18 residues. V lost 2 bases and J 0 bases, leaving 19 bases between the germline ends. Germline V lookup: CDR1 SGHAT, CDR2 FQDESV (reference sequence). CDR3 sequence: CASSLIGGRQGYQETQYF. The CDR3 DNA sequence: TGTGCCAGCAGCTTAATAGGCGGCCGGCAGGGGTACCAAGAGACCCAGTACTTC.

The chain is built from TRBV20-1 and TRBJ2-3; D is perhaps TRBD1 or TRBD2 (5 bases each). CDR3 size: 15 residues. Trimming pared 2 bases from V and 6 bases from J, leaving 18 bases between. Per germline, CDR1 DFQATT and CDR2 SNEGSKA (reference sequence). CDR3 sequence (DNA): TGCAGTGCTAGAAGCGCGGACTTGGGGACGGATACGCAGTATTTT. It codes for CSARSADLGTDTQYF.

This clonotype was counted a single time. The J gene is TRBJ2-7, the V gene TRBV4-1; TRBD2 matches 8 bases. The trim removed 0 bases at V and 2 bases at J, leaving 9 bases unmatched. Germline loops: CDR1 MGHRA, CDR2 YSYEKL. The CDR3 runs to 17 residues. The CDR3 loop is CASSQDRGGAPPYEQYF. CDR3 bases: TGCGCCAGCAGCCAAGATCGGGGGGGGGCGCCCCCCTACGAGCAGTACTTC.

Only a few counts were recorded for this clonotype. The chain links TRBV6-1 to TRBJ2-3; TRBD2 matches 13 bases. Germline values: CDR1 MNHNS, CDR2 SASEGT. Unmatched junction bases numbered 7, after V lost 8 bases and J lost 2 bases. The CDR3 loop spans 16 amino acids. This CDR3 reads CASAILAGGTTDTQYF. The CDR3 coding sequence is TGTGCCAGCGCAATACTAGCGGGGGGGACCACAGATACGCAGTATTTT.

The table lists this clonotype with a few counts. The gene calls are TRBV7-9 and TRBJ1-3; D is unclear. V was cut by 6 bases and J by 0 bases, with 12 bases left in between. Germline lookup yields CDR1 SEHNR and CDR2 FQNEAQ (reference sequence). The CDR3 sequence is 15 residues long. In nucleotides, the CDR3 is TGTGCCAGCAGTTCCGGACGGAGCTCTGGAAACACCATATATTTT. Translated, it gives CASSSGRSSGNTIYF.

The V call is TRBV12-3 or TRBV12-4, the J call TRBJ2-3, with 8 bases aligning to TRBD1. Losses at the gene ends were 5 bases for V and 10 bases for J; bases not matched to a gene: 11. CDR3 length equals 14 residues. CDR3 nucleotides: TGTGCCAGCAGTGTGCGTACCGGACAGGGTTCGCAGTATTTT. Translated: CASSVRTGQGSQYF.

This clonotype showed up just a few times. The chain links TRBV6-5 to TRBJ2-5, with TRBD1 matching over 8 bases. The CDR3 contains 13 residues. Germline V gene sequence: CDR1 MNHEY, CDR2 SVGAGI. With 4 bases clipped from V and 10 bases from J, the junction kept 8 bases outside the gene matches. This CDR3 reads CASSSGQGRDQYF. CDR3 bases: TGTGCCAGCAGTTCCGGACAGGGCAGAGACCAGTACTTC.

This clonotype was seen more than once but under ten times. The chain links TRBV5-1 to TRBJ2-3; possible D gene TRBD1, 6 bases. The CDR3 extends over 16 amino acids. Per germline, CDR1 SGHRS and CDR2 YFSETQ. V lost 2 bases to trimming and J lost 1 base, with 14 bases between them. For the CDR3, the DNA is TGCGCCAGCAGCTTAACAGGGTCGGCGGGCACAGATACGCAGTATTTT. This codes for CASSLTGSAGTDTQYF.

This chain connects TRBV21-1 to TRBJ2-4; the D call in the table, TRBD1, was not verified against the DNA. TRBV21-1 is a listed pseudogene. The CDR3 extends over 15 amino acids. CDR3 protein: CASSKSDAGGNIQYF. The CDR3 coding sequence is TGTGCCAGCAGCAAATCGGACGCCGGGGGAAACATTCAGTACTTC.

This clonotype occurred a few times. The chain combines TRBV5-5 with TRBJ1-2; D unclear. Looked up from germline, CDR1 is SGHKS and CDR2 is YYEKEE (reference sequence). V was clipped by 3 bases and J by 8 bases, with 8 bases between them. The CDR3 extends over 11 amino acids. The CDR3, as DNA: TGTGCCAGCAGCTCAGGTAGCGGCTACACCTTC. Amino acid sequence: CASSSGSGYTF.

The chain is built from TRBV7-8 and TRBJ2-5, with 11 bases identical to TRBD1. V was clipped by 6 bases and J by 5 bases; unmatched bases: 14. The length of the CDR3 is 17 residues. Germline V gene sequence: CDR1 SGHVS, CDR2 FQNEAQ. The CDR3 DNA follows: TGTGCCAGCAGTCACAGGACAGGGGGCATCTCGGGCGAGACCCAGTACTTC. It encodes CASSHRTGGISGETQYF.

The V and J genes are TRBV5-1 and TRBJ1-5; tentative D call: TRBD1 (5 bases). Trimming took 3 bases from V and 4 from J, leaving 14 bases between them. The CDR3 runs to 15 residues. Per germline, CDR1 SGHRS and CDR2 YFSETQ. The CDR3 loop reads CASSYRGEGNQPQHF. CDR3 DNA: TGCGCCAGCAGCTATCGGGGCGAAGGGAATCAGCCCCAGCATTTT.

This clonotype was seen more than once but under ten times. The chain links TRBV5-1 to TRBJ2-7; D might be TRBD2 (5 bases). Germline lookup yields CDR1 SGHRS and CDR2 YFSETQ. V gave up 1 base and J gave up 3 bases, with 17 bases separating them. This CDR3 has 16 residues. CDR3: CASSLRTGLWGYEQYF. In DNA form, the CDR3 reads TGCGCCAGCAGCTTGCGGACTGGACTCTGGGGCTACGAGCAGTACTTC.

The chain joins TRBV5-1 to TRBJ2-1, with 12 bases lining up with TRBD2. This CDR3 region has 21 residues. Germline V gene lookup returns CDR1 SGHRS and CDR2 YFSETQ. V shed 3 bases and J 0 bases; nucleotides not matched to a gene: 16. CDR3 in amino acids: CASSWVPLTSGGTSSYNEQFF. In DNA, the CDR3 is TGCGCCAGCAGCTGGGTCCCACTTACTAGCGGGGGGACGAGCTCCTACAATGAGCAGTTCTTC.

This clonotype has more than one count but fewer than ten. The genes are TRBV12-3 or TRBV12-4 and TRBJ2-5; D possibly matches TRBD1 or TRBD2 (5 bases each). V lost 5 bases and J 2 bases, leaving 9 bases between the germline ends. The CDR3 is made up of 13 amino acids. The CDR3 region is CASSRDVQETQYF. Here the CDR3 DNA reads TGTGCCAGCAGTCGGGACGTGCAAGAGACCCAGTACTTC.

This clonotype has a single count. The V and J genes are TRBV27 and TRBJ1-1; 8 nucleotides match TRBD1. This CDR3 contains 14 residues. V lost 8 bases and J lost 0; bases outside the gene matches: 5. The germline V gene encodes CDR1 MNHEY and CDR2 SMNVEV (reference sequence). CDR3 nucleotide sequence: TGTGCCAGCGCGTGGGACAGGTTGAACACTGAAGCTTTCTTT. It is translated as CASAWDRLNTEAFF.

The chain links TRBV7-8 to TRBJ2-7; 8 nucleotides line up with TRBD1. Germline V gene data show CDR1 as SGHVS and CDR2 as FQNEAQ. The trim removed 4 bases at V and 4 bases at J, leaving 18 bases unmatched. CDR3 length: 18 residues. In nucleotides, the CDR3 is TGTGCCAGCAGCTCCGGACAGGGACGTATTCCGACGTCTTACGAGCAGTACTTC. This encodes CASSSGQGRIPTSYEQYF.

The chain uses TRBV9 and TRBJ2-3; no reliable D call. Trimming took off 0 bases at V and 4 bases at J, with 9 bases between the two ends. CDR3 length: 14 residues. Germline CDR1 and CDR2: SGDLS and YYNGEE. The CDR3 here is CASSVEVLPDTQYF. The CDR3 DNA is TGTGCCAGCAGCGTAGAGGTCCTACCAGATACGCAGTATTTT.

This sequence joins TRBV7-9 and TRBJ2-3; 13 bases map to TRBD2. V dropped 4 bases and J dropped 4; count of bases not matched to a gene: 2. This CDR3 is built from 15 residues. CDR1 is SEHNR, CDR2 FQNEAQ, per germline (reference sequence). The CDR3 region has the DNA TGTGCCAGCAGCTCGGGACTAGCGGGGTCAGATACGCAGTATTTT. This gives the protein CASSSGLAGSDTQYF.

The chain recombines TRBV10-3 with TRBJ2-5; tentative D call: TRBD2 (6 bases). This CDR3 is 13 amino acids long. Trimming stripped 4 bases from V and 2 bases from J, with 8 bases between. Germline assignment: CDR1 ENHRY and CDR2 SYGVKD. CDR3 sequence reads: CAISVGTQETQYF. For the CDR3, the DNA is TGTGCCATCAGTGTGGGGACTCAAGAGACCCAGTACTTC.

The chain recombines TRBV7-9 with TRBJ2-5, with D uncertain. The CDR3 has 15 residues. Trimming pared 1 base from V and 7 bases from J, leaving 16 bases between. Germline V gives CDR1 SEHNR, CDR2 FQNEAQ (reference sequence). CDR3 bases: TGTGCCAGCAGCTTAGAAGCCAAAATCCCCTGGACCCAGTACTTC. It encodes CASSLEAKIPWTQYF.

This clonotype occurred a few times. The V and J genes are TRBV9 and TRBJ1-2; D gene ambiguous. With 0 bases removed from V and 6 bases from J, the gap between germline ends came to 15 bases. CDR3 size: 15 residues. The germline gives CDR1 SGDLS, CDR2 YYNGEE. CDR3 bases: TGTGCCAGCAGCGTAGTGCCGGGGTTCGGCCATGGCTACACCTTC. Translating it yields CASSVVPGFGHGYTF. The whole variable domain, remainder taken from reference TRBV9 and TRBJ1-2, is DSGVTQTPKHLITATGQRVTLRCSPRSGDLSVYWYQQSLDQGLQFLIQYYNGEERAKGNILERFSAQQFPDLHSELNLSSLELGDSALYFCASSVVPGFGHGYTFGSGTRLTVV.

The genes are TRBV4-1 and TRBJ1-2; TRBD1 is a possible D gene (5 bases). Germline CDR1 and CDR2: MGHRA and YSYEKL. V was clipped by 2 bases and J by 0 bases, with 13 bases between them. The CDR3 spans 16 residues. CDR3 sequence (DNA): TGCGCCAGCAGCCAATTCCTGAGACAGTCTAACTATGGCTACACCTTC. It yields the protein CASSQFLRQSNYGYTF.

This sequence joins TRBV5-1 and TRBJ2-2; weak D call: TRBD1 (5 bases). The CDR3 has 14 amino acids. V lost 7 bases, J lost 1 base, and 11 bases lay in between. Germline V gene sequence: CDR1 SGHRS, CDR2 YFSETQ. CDR3 DNA: TGCGCCAGCGGCCCCACAGGGAACACCGGGGAGCTGTTTTTT. Amino acid sequence: CASGPTGNTGELFF.

This clonotype appeared a few times. The chain joins TRBV5-1 to TRBJ2-7; possible D gene TRBD2, 5 bases. Germline V gene sequence: CDR1 SGHRS, CDR2 YFSETQ. V was trimmed by 6 bases and J by 6 bases, leaving 16 bases between them. The CDR3 has 13 amino acids. The CDR3 loop reads CASMLALGGEQYF. The CDR3 DNA is TGCGCCAGCATGTTGGCACTCGGAGGCGAGCAGTACTTC.

A few counts support this clonotype. The V gene is TRBV7-2, the J gene TRBJ1-5, with D perhaps TRBD1 (5 bases). V dropped 1 base and J dropped 11 bases, with 21 bases sitting between them. Germline V gene sequence: CDR1 SGHTA, CDR2 FQGNSA. The CDR3 consists of 16 residues. The CDR3 bases are TGTGCCAGCAGCTTAGACCGGGGGACCGCTCTATTAGCCCAGCATTTT. Translating it yields CASSLDRGTALLAQHF.

This clonotype was observed a few times. The chain joins TRBV12-3 or TRBV12-4 to TRBJ2-1; D is unresolved. The germline V and J ends were trimmed by 1 base and 2 bases, with 6 bases remaining between them. The CDR3 extends over 14 amino acids. CDR3 in DNA: TGTGCCAGCAGTTTAGGGAGCGCCTACAATGAGCAGTTCTTC. It codes for CASSLGSAYNEQFF.

This clonotype was seen a handful of times. The chain links TRBV7-3 to TRBJ2-2; the D gene could be TRBD1 or TRBD2 (6 bases each). Germline CDR1 is SGHTA and CDR2 is FQGTGA. The CDR3 covers 14 residues. Trimming removed 1 base from V and 6 bases from J, with 9 bases in between. The CDR3 DNA reads TGTGCCAGCAGCTTAATGGGGGGCTCCGGGGAGCTGTTTTTT. Translation gives CASSLMGGSGELFF.